The next 17 T cell receptor beta chains were all read from a single sample in a study of cytomegalovirus exposure and HLA in healthy donors (dated by TCRdb to the late 2010s). The library was made by the immunoSEQ multiplex PCR assay. The multiplex PCR relied on a mix of 60 forward primers for TCR Vbeta segments and 13 reverse primers for TCR Jbeta segments. TCRdb stores this immuneACCESS table with in-frame sequences only. Part of the clones is absent; in the studies checked, under half of the shortfall reflects unresolved V genes, and no reason is known for the rest. The sample data list roughly 190,000 clones, and 85% to 90% of these were observed just once. 1.5% to 2% of the sample comes from the top ten. The sample consisted of PBMCs. The source of these receptors is a young woman in good health and CMV-seronegative.

This chain uses TRBV5-1 with TRBJ2-1, with 10 bases lining up with TRBD2. Germline assignment: CDR1 SGHRS and CDR2 YFSETQ. With V trimmed by 5 bases and J by 11 bases, 7 bases remained unmatched. This CDR3 spans 13 amino acids. The CDR3 reads CASSTSGEPQQFF. In DNA form, the CDR3 reads TGCGCCAGCAGTACTAGCGGGGAACCCCAGCAGTTCTTC.

This clone has a single count. This rearrangement joins TRBV10-3 to TRBJ1-2; 10 bases are shared with TRBD1. Germline trimming cut 2 bases from V and 8 bases from J; bases unmatched to any gene: 8. The CDR3 spans 15 residues. Germline CDR1 ENHRY, CDR2 SYGVKD. The CDR3 loop is CAISEGPGQGRGYTF. DNA of the CDR3: TGTGCCATCAGTGAGGGACCGGGACAGGGGCGAGGCTACACCTTC.

This sequence joins TRBV5-1 and TRBJ2-1; a possible D gene is TRBD2 (5 bases). Germline CDR1 reads SGHRS; CDR2 reads YFSETQ. V dropped 0 bases and J dropped 0 bases, with 7 bases sitting between them. The CDR3 covers 15 residues. The CDR3 DNA reads as TGCGCCAGCAGCTTGGAGCTAGCCTCCTACAATGAGCAGTTCTTC. This translates into CASSLELASYNEQFF.

The CDR3 here is CASSQEKNTVNTEAFF. CDR3 nucleotides: TGCGCCAGCAGCCAAGAAAAGAACACCGTGAACACTGAAGCTTTCTTT. This chain links TRBV4-1 with TRBJ1-1; D is unclear. This CDR3 is 16 amino acids long. Germline values: CDR1 MGHRA, CDR2 YSYEKL. Trimming took off 0 bases at V and 0 bases at J, with 11 bases between the two ends.

The chain couples TRBV28 to TRBJ1-5, with 8 bases identical to TRBD1. Trimming removed 5 bases from V and 4 bases from J; junction bases left unmatched: 10. Germline CDR1 is MDHEN and CDR2 is SYDVKM. CDR3 length: 16 residues. CDR3 loop: CASSLRGQALNQPQHF. The CDR3 nucleotides read TGTGCCAGCAGTCTAAGGGGACAGGCCCTGAATCAGCCCCAGCATTTT.

The chain recombines TRBV7-8 with TRBJ1-1, with D possibly matching TRBD1 (5 bases). V was clipped by 5 bases and J by 8 bases, with 12 bases between them. The CDR3 spans 12 residues. Germline V lookup: CDR1 SGHVS, CDR2 FQNEAQ. The CDR3 region is CASSPAGGEAFF. For the CDR3, the DNA is TGTGCCAGCAGCCCGGCGGGGGGGGAAGCTTTCTTT.

The genes are TRBV4-1 and TRBJ1-2; D is unclear. Germline V gene sequence: CDR1 MGHRA, CDR2 YSYEKL. The CDR3 sequence is 15 residues long. Trimming shortened V by 1 base and J by 0 bases, and 9 bases separated the two germline ends. For the CDR3, the DNA is TGCGCCAGCAGCCAAGGGCACCAGACTAACTATGGCTACACCTTC. Translated: CASSQGHQTNYGYTF.

The rearrangement joins TRBV19 to TRBJ2-2, with D tentatively TRBD1 (6 bases). The CDR3 consists of 15 residues. The V and J ends lost 3 bases and 6 bases respectively, with 14 bases between them. Germline V gives CDR1 LNHDA, CDR2 SQIVND (reference sequence). CDR3 loop: CASSMAAYRAGELFF. Written as DNA, the CDR3 is TGTGCCAGTAGTATGGCCGCCTACAGGGCCGGGGAGCTGTTTTTT.

The rearrangement links TRBV18 to TRBJ2-7; D call uncertain. This CDR3 has 14 residues. V was trimmed by 3 bases and J by 3 bases, leaving 12 bases between them. The germline gives CDR1 KGHSH, CDR2 LQKENI. The CDR3 region is CASSPYSTVYEQYF. The CDR3 region has the DNA TGTGCCAGCTCACCCTACAGTACGGTCTACGAGCAGTACTTC.

Notes on this clone: Other DNA sequences within the sample encode an identical CDR3. The chain uses TRBV6-5 and TRBJ1-2, with D uncertain. Between the trimmed V and J ends, which lost 3 bases and 4 bases, there was a span of 9 bases. CDR1 is MNHEY and CDR2 is SVGAGI in the germline V gene. This CDR3 is built from 13 residues. The CDR3 sequence: CASSYSSIYGYTF. The CDR3 DNA reads TGTGCCAGCAGTTATAGCAGTATCTATGGCTACACCTTC.

In its sample, this clone was seen a few times. This chain uses TRBV19 with TRBJ1-1; D is unresolved. The CDR3 has 12 residues. Trimming took 3 bases from V and 6 from J, leaving 8 bases between them. CDR1 is LNHDA, CDR2 SQIVND, per germline (reference sequence). CDR3 loop: CASSIGQAEAFF. The DNA for the CDR3 is TGTGCCAGTAGTATCGGTCAGGCTGAAGCTTTCTTT.

The gene calls are TRBV6-1 and TRBJ2-3; D gene uncertain. Germline V gene data show CDR1 as MNHNS and CDR2 as SASEGT. CDR3 length: 16 residues. V lost 0 bases, J lost 0 bases, and 10 bases lay in between. The DNA of the CDR3 is TGTGCCAGCAGTGAAGCGATAGCTATGAGCACAGATACGCAGTATTTT. This gives the protein CASSEAIAMSTDTQYF.

In this sample, this clone turned up once. The rearrangement uses TRBV7-2 and TRBJ2-3; TRBD2 matches 10 bases. V lost 1 base and J lost 2; bases outside the gene matches: 12. The CDR3 contains 19 residues. The germline CDR1 and CDR2 sequences are SGHTA and FQGNSA. CDR3 DNA sequence: TGTGCCAGCAGCTTAGTAGGCTCTAGCGGGAGCCTTGTCACAGATACGCAGTATTTT. Protein product: CASSLVGSSGSLVTDTQYF.

This clone was recorded a few times. V and J are TRBV5-1 and TRBJ1-6; 9 positions agree with TRBD1. Germline V gene data show CDR1 as SGHRS and CDR2 as YFSETQ. The CDR3 is 16 amino acids. Losses at the gene ends were 0 bases for V and 5 bases for J; bases not matched to a gene: 3. CDR3 nucleotide sequence: TGCGCCAGCAGCTTGGTTGGGACAGGGAATAATTCACCCCTCCACTTT. It translates to CASSLVGTGNNSPLHF.

The chain is built from TRBV11-2 and TRBJ2-1; possible D gene TRBD2, 6 bases. V was shortened by 1 base and J by 2 bases, with 6 bases between the two germline ends. Germline loops: CDR1 SGHAT, CDR2 FQNNGV. This CDR3 has 14 amino acids. The CDR3 DNA reads TGTGCCAGCAGCTTAGGCGGGGCCTACAATGAGCAGTTCTTC. It yields the protein CASSLGGAYNEQFF.

The chain carries TRBV7-2 and TRBJ1-5; 7 bases map to TRBD1. The germline gives CDR1 SGHTA, CDR2 FQGNSA. Trimming removed 5 bases from V and 5 bases from J; junction bases left unmatched: 3. The CDR3 length is 13 residues. CDR3 loop: CASSPRGDQPQHF. DNA for the CDR3: TGTGCCAGCAGCCCCAGGGGGGATCAGCCCCAGCATTTT. Full variable domain (remainder filled in from reference TRBV7-2 and TRBJ1-5): GAGVSQSPSNKVTEKGKDVELRCDPISGHTALYWYRQSLGQGLEFLIYFQGNSAPDKSGLPSDRFSAERTGGSVSTLTIQRTQQEDSAVYLCASSPRGDQPQHFGDGTRLSIL.

This sequence joins TRBV11-2 and TRBJ2-3; TRBD2 matches 10 bases. V lost 4 bases to trimming and J lost 6 bases; unmatched junction nucleotides: 19. Germline CDR1 reads SGHAT; CDR2 reads FQNNGV. The CDR3 is made up of 19 amino acids. CDR3: CASSSTLPGLAPVGDTQYF. DNA for the CDR3: TGTGCCAGCAGCTCCACTCTCCCGGGACTAGCGCCCGTCGGGGATACGCAGTATTTT.